A selection of T cell receptor beta chains follows, all from one sample in a study of blood T cell repertoires in COVID-19. TCRdb's copy holds only in-frame clones and misses some; the assay was immunoSEQ multiplex PCR. The sample lists approximately 97,000 clones, 84% occurring once. The sequencing sample was made of peripheral blood. The receptor source for this set is a man in his forties with active or convalescent COVID-19. CDR3s include the opening cysteine and the closing phenylalanine or tryptophan. Fields, in order: V gene, D gene, clone size, J gene, CDR3 DNA, CDR3 protein. The D gene is left open where the match is weak. Not all rows give a size; the values are once, few, many and, for expanded clones, a class.

TRBV6-5	TRBD2	-	TRBJ2-1	TGTGCCAGCAGTTACTCGCTCCTAGCGGGGGGGGAATTCTTC	CASSYSLLAGGEFF
TRBV6-5	TRBD1	-	TRBJ1-2	TGTGCCAGCAGTTACAGGGGACAGAGCTATGGCTACACCTTC	CASSYRGQSYGYTF
TRBV19	TRBD1	-	TRBJ2-7	TGTGCCAGCTCGCAGGGGGAAGCCTACGAGCAGTACTTC	CASSQGEAYEQYF
TRBV10-1	TRBD2	-	TRBJ2-3	TGCGCCAGCAGTGAACTAAGAGCGGGGGGCACAGATACGCAGTATTTT	CASSELRAGGTDTQYF
TRBV14	TRBD1	-	TRBJ2-1	TGTGCCAGCAGCCCACCGGGACAGCTCTCCTACAATGAGCAGTTCTTC	CASSPPGQLSYNEQFF
TRBV12-3/TRBV12-4	-	-	TRBJ2-2	TGTGCCAGCAGTTTAGTTCAGGGGGAGCTGTTTTTT	CASSLVQGELFF
TRBV6-6	-	few	TRBJ2-2	TGTGCCAGCAGCCGCTACCCAGACAGGAACACCGGGGAGCTGTTTTTT	CASSRYPDRNTGELFF
TRBV21-1	-	-	TRBJ2-3	TGTGCCAGCAGCAAAGGACTGAGGGGGAGCACAGATACGCAGTATTTT	CASSKGLRGSTDTQYF
TRBV7-8	TRBD1	-	TRBJ1-3	TGTGCCAGCAGAGACAGGGGGCCTGGAAACACCATATATTTT	CASRDRGPGNTIYF
TRBV24-1	TRBD2	-	TRBJ2-2	TGTGCCACCAGTGACACAGCGGGGGGGCCGAACACCGGGGAGCTGTTTTTT	CATSDTAGGPNTGELFF
TRBV11-2	-	few	TRBJ1-5	TGTGCCAGCAGCTCAAATTCGGGAAGCAATCAGCCCCAGCATTTT	CASSSNSGSNQPQHF
TRBV12-3/TRBV12-4	TRBD1	-	TRBJ1-1	TGTGCCAGCAGCCCCGGGACAGGGCCTGAAGCTTTCTTT	CASSPGTGPEAFF
TRBV19	TRBD1	-	TRBJ2-3	TGTGCCAGTAGTATAAGACAGGGGCATCCAGATACGCAGTATTTT	CASSIRQGHPDTQYF
TRBV30	-	-	TRBJ1-6	TGTGCCTGGAGTTTAAGGAGCTCCTATAATTCACCCCTCCACTTT	CAWSLRSSYNSPLHF
TRBV19	-	once	TRBJ1-6	TGTGCCAGTAGTATACCCCCTCGCAGGAAGGGGTATTCACCCCTCCACTTT	CASSIPPRRKGYSPLHF
TRBV5-6	-	-	TRBJ1-4	TGTGCCAGCAGCCGGTGGTTTACTAATGAAAAACTGTTTTTT	CASSRWFTNEKLFF
TRBV6-5	TRBD1	-	TRBJ2-3	TGTGCCAGCAGTAACCGGGACAGGGTTCCAGATACGCAGTATTTT	CASSNRDRVPDTQYF
TRBV12-3/TRBV12-4	-	-	TRBJ1-2	TGTGCCAGCCGCTTTACGGAGGGCTACACCTTC	CASRFTEGYTF
TRBV15	-	-	TRBJ1-2	TGTGCCACCAGCCGGGGGACTAACTATGGCTACACCTTC	CATSRGTNYGYTF
TRBV14	-	-	TRBJ2-3	TGTGCCAGCAGCCAGAGACAGGGCACAGATACGCAGTATTTT	CASSQRQGTDTQYF
TRBV7-7	-	-	TRBJ1-1	TGTGCTAGCTCCCTGACAGCAGACACTGAAGCTTTCTTT	CASSLTADTEAFF
TRBV19	-	few	TRBJ2-1	TGTGCCAGTAGTATCCTACAGGTATCTTACAATGAGCAGTTCTTC	CASSILQVSYNEQFF
TRBV27	-	-	TRBJ1-1	TGTGCCAGCAGTTCAAGATTGGACAGAAACACTGAAGCTTTCTTT	CASSSRLDRNTEAFF
TRBV7-2	-	-	TRBJ2-7	TGTGCCAGCAGCCCTCAAGCGGTACCCTATGACGAGCAGTACTTC	CASSPQAVPYDEQYF
TRBV19	-	-	TRBJ1-6	TGTGCCAGTAGTATACCCAGGGGTGGAACCTCCCTCCACTTT	CASSIPRGGTSLHF
TRBV13	-	-	TRBJ2-6	TGTGCCAGCAGCTTAGAACGCAGGGGTGGGCGAGGGGCCAACGTCCTGACTTTC	CASSLERRGGRGANVLTF
TRBV12-2	-	-	TRBJ1-1	TGTGCAAGTCGCTTGGCAACATCGAACACTGAAGCTTTCTTT	CASRLATSNTEAFF
TRBV3-1/TRBV3-2	-	-	TRBJ2-7	TGTGCCAGCAGCCCAAGGGGCCTTGTCCTGTACTTC	CASSPRGLVLYF
TRBV2	-	few	TRBJ2-4	TGTGCCAGCAGCCTAGCCAAAAACATTCAGTACTTC	CASSLAKNIQYF
TRBV7-2	TRBD2	-	TRBJ2-5	TGTGCCAGCAGCTTGGCGGGGGGGCTAGAGACCCAGTACTTC	CASSLAGGLETQYF
TRBV10-3	TRBD1	-	TRBJ2-1	TGTGCCATCAGTACCGGTCGGGGACAGGGTTACAATGAGCAGTTCTTC	CAISTGRGQGYNEQFF
TRBV19	TRBD1	-	TRBJ1-1	TGTGCCAGTAGCTTATCAGGGGGCCTCGCTGAAGCTTTCTTT	CASSLSGGLAEAFF
TRBV7-2	TRBD2	-	TRBJ2-3	TGTGCCAGCAGCCCTGAATGGACTAGCGGGGGGGCTAGGGATACGCAGTATTTT	CASSPEWTSGGARDTQYF
TRBV3-1/TRBV3-2	-	-	TRBJ1-4	TGTGCCAGCAGCCAGGGGCAGGGTATCTCTCGACTGTTTTTT	CASSQGQGISRLFF
TRBV10-1	TRBD2	-	TRBJ2-3	TGCGCCAGCAGTGAAAGCGGGGGAGTAACAGATACGCAGTATTTT	CASSESGGVTDTQYF
TRBV7-6	-	-	TRBJ1-6	TGTGCCAGCAGGGAGTTTAATTCACCCCTCCACTTT	CASREFNSPLHF
TRBV7-2	TRBD2	-	TRBJ2-7	TGTGCCAGCAGGATAGCGGGGAGCTCCTACGAGCAGTACTTC	CASRIAGSSYEQYF
TRBV6-5	-	-	TRBJ2-7	TGTGCCAGCACAGCCACAGGGATCCACGAGCAGTACTTC	CASTATGIHEQYF
TRBV7-3	-	few	TRBJ1-3	TGTGCCAGCAGCTTAACCGGGATCTCTGGAAACACCATATATTTT	CASSLTGISGNTIYF
TRBV3-1/TRBV3-2	TRBD2	-	TRBJ2-5	TGTGCCAGCAGCCAAACATTGCGGGGGGGGCGGGAGACCCAGTACTTC	CASSQTLRGGRETQYF
TRBV3-1/TRBV3-2	TRBD1	-	TRBJ1-5	TGTGCCAGCAGCCGAAGCGCACAGGGGGCTCTCAATCAGCCCCAGCATTTT	CASSRSAQGALNQPQHF
TRBV27	-	-	TRBJ2-1	TGTGCCAGCAGGGGGGACTCAACCTACAATGAGCAGTTCTTC	CASRGDSTYNEQFF
TRBV3-1/TRBV3-2	TRBD1	-	TRBJ1-6	TGTGCCAGCAGCCAAGGGCAGGGGGGATCACCCCTCCACTTT	CASSQGQGGSPLHF
TRBV30	-	few	TRBJ1-6	TGTGCCTGGAGTGTACAGGGTGGTGGGCCCCTCCACTTT	CAWSVQGGGPLHF
TRBV6-2/TRBV6-3	TRBD1	-	TRBJ1-2	TGTGCCAGCAGTAATCCGGGACAGGGGTATGGCTACACCTTC	CASSNPGQGYGYTF
TRBV7-9	-	once	TRBJ2-2	TGTGCCAGCAGCTTAGGCCGGCAGGCGAACACCGGGGAGCTGTTTTTT	CASSLGRQANTGELFF
TRBV10-3	TRBD1	-	TRBJ1-4	TGTGCCATCAGTGATACCCTTAAGGGGGCGGCTAATGAAAAACTGTTTTTT	CAISDTLKGAANEKLFF
TRBV6-5	-	-	TRBJ2-7	TGTGCCAGCAGAAACCTTCAAGCGGCCTCCTACGAGCAGTACTTC	CASRNLQAASYEQYF